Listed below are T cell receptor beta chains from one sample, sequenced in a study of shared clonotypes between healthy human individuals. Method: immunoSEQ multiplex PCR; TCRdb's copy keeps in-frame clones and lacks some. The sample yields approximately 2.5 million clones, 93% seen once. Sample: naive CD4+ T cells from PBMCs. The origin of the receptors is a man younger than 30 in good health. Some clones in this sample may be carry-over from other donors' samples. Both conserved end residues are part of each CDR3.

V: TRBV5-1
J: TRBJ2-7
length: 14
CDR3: CASSLTSGTYEQYF

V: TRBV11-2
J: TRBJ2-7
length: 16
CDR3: CASSARQGPPSYEQYF

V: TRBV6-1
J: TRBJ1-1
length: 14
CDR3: CASRREGWRTEAFF

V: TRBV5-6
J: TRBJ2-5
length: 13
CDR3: CASSPPVGETQYF

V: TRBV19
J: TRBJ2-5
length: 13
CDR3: CASSTARGETQYF

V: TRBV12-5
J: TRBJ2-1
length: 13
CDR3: CASALGQRNEQFF

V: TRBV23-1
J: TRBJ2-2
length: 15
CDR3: CASSQWGSNTGELFF

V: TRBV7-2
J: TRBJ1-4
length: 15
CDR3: CASSPVGGAAKKLFF

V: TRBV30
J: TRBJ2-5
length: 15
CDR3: CAWTRAAGGLETQYF

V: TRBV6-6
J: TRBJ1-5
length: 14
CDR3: CASSYGGGNQPQHF

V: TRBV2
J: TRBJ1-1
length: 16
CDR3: CASSDRTGIQGTEAFF